These 2 T cell receptor beta chains were all obtained from the same sample, sequenced in a study of blood T cell repertoires in COVID-19. Sequencing was performed with immunoSEQ multiplex PCR; in TCRdb, only in-frame clones are kept and a portion is missing. Of fewer than 200,000 clones in the sample, around 80% were seen once. The sample comprised PBMCs or T cells enriched from blood (not recorded which). The receptors derive from a woman between 45 and 65 years old who had recovered from COVID-19.

The chain has TRBV18 and TRBJ1-5; weak D call: TRBD1 (6 bases). CDR1 is KGHSH and CDR2 is LQKENI in the germline V gene. Trimming pared 2 bases from V and 3 bases from J, leaving 8 bases between. CDR3 size: 14 residues. The chain's CDR3 is CASSPGQYNQPQHF. In nucleotides, the CDR3 is TGTGCCAGCTCACCAGGACAGTACAATCAGCCCCAGCATTTT. The full variable domain, completed using reference TRBV18 and TRBJ1-5, is NAGVMQNPRHLVRRRGQEARLRCSPMKGHSHVYWYRQLPEEGLKFMVYLQKENIIDESGMPKERFSAEFPKEGPSILRIQQVVRGDSAAYFCASSPGQYNQPQHFGDGTRLSIL.

The genes are TRBV4-1 and TRBJ1-1; 10 bases map to TRBD1. The CDR3 spans 15 residues. Germline loops: CDR1 MGHRA, CDR2 YSYEKL. With 5 bases clipped from V and 4 bases from J, the junction kept 7 bases outside the gene matches. CDR3 bases: TGCGCCAGCAGCTACCCGGGACAGGGGACCACTGAAGCTTTCTTT. As protein: CASSYPGQGTTEAFF.